This TCR beta chain was retrieved from a study of molecular identifiers for immune sequencing clone quantification. Sorting isolated naive CD8 T cells as CD8+CD4-CCR7+CD45RA+ events. V lost 8 bases and J 1 base, leaving 15 bases between the germline ends. Per germline, CDR1 LNHDA and CDR2 SQIVND (reference sequence). This CDR3 is 15 amino acids long. The study's findings and limits: Underestimated sizes of highly expanded clones could result from identical TCR molecules that share a barcode.

The table lists this clonotype with many counts. As yet, its antigen is unknown. In TCRdb, the PCR reads were re-called with MiXCR into one record per CDR3 protein. The table lists 35,000 or so distinct CDR3 sequences, 19% of them singletons, with roughly 1% in the top ten. This TCR was sampled from a human donor in good health. Some libraries in this study had Jurkat cell RNA spiked in. The J gene is TRBJ1-5, the V gene TRBV19; D possibly corresponds to TRBD1 (6 bases). Sequencing used naive CD8+ T cells from blood, with Jurkat cell RNA spiked in. The subset: FACS-sorted CD8+CD4-CCR7+CD45RA+ naive T cells. CDR3 in amino acids: CASGSGGRSNQPQHF. In nucleotides, the CDR3 is TGTGCCAGTGGATCGGGGGGCAGGAGCAATCAGCCCCAGCATTTT.